The source of this T cell receptor (beta chain) is a study of cytomegalovirus exposure and HLA in healthy donors. Study context: The 120 validation repertoires were produced on the same platform as the 670 or so repertoires of the first cohort. This was reported in a later analysis.

As for this clone: What it binds is unknown.

Broader study findings: With high specificity and sensitivity, the classifier reportedly diagnosed cytomegalovirus status. The listing of some 170 TCR beta chains classed them as cytomegalovirus-associated. Specific recognition of CMV antigens was confirmed in vitro for a few chains (all CMV-associated).

Method: immunoSEQ multiplex PCR; TCRdb's copy keeps in-frame clones and lacks some. This table holds about 120,000 clones, 80% to 90% found once. The germline V gene has CDR1 LNHDA and CDR2 SQIVND (reference sequence). This CDR3 has 14 residues. The V segment lost 3 bases and the J segment 2 bases; nucleotides outside the gene matches: 4. The rearrangement links TRBV19 to TRBJ2-7; 7 bases line up with TRBD1. This TCR came from a woman under 30 in good health and CMV-seronegative. The sequenced material came from PBMCs. The CDR3 spells CASSMTGLTYEQYF. In DNA form, the CDR3 reads TGTGCCAGTAGTATGACAGGGTTGACCTACGAGCAGTACTTC.